What follows are 26 T cell receptor beta chains derived from one specimen sequenced in a study of blood T cell repertoires in COVID-19. Assay used: immunoSEQ multiplex PCR; TCRdb lists only in-frame clones, some missing. The sample carries approximately 190,000 clones, roughly 86% recorded once. Source material: peripheral blood. These receptors originate from a woman aged 70-85 years with active or convalescent COVID-19.

The rearrangement links TRBV6-5 to TRBJ2-2, with 7 bases matching TRBD1. Germline CDR1 and CDR2: MNHEY and SVGAGI. V dropped 5 bases and J dropped 4; count of bases not matched to a gene: 4. The CDR3 covers 14 residues. The CDR3 loop reads CASSTHRGTGELFF. Written as DNA, the CDR3 is TGTGCCAGCAGTACCCACAGGGGCACCGGGGAGCTGTTTTTT.

The chain is built from TRBV11-2 and TRBJ2-1; 8 positions agree with TRBD2. With V trimmed by 8 bases and J by 7 bases, 13 bases remained unmatched. The CDR3 is 15 amino acids. Germline CDR1 is SGHAT and CDR2 is FQNNGV. CDR3 coding DNA: TGTGCCAGCGGCCAAGAGGGACTAGTGTTAAATGAGCAGTTCTTC. Translating gives CASGQEGLVLNEQFF.

The rearrangement links TRBV6-2 or TRBV6-3 to TRBJ2-7; a possible D gene is TRBD1 (6 bases). CDR3 length equals 13 residues. Germline V gene sequence: CDR1 MNHEY, CDR2 SVGEGT. Trimming left V 6 bases short and J 7 bases short, with 16 bases between. Written as DNA, the CDR3 is TGTGCCAGCAGCCGCCCCAGGACAGTAGAGCAGTACTTC. Translating gives CASSRPRTVEQYF.

Notes on this clone: This specimen includes other DNA sequences encoding the same CDR3. This chain connects TRBV12-3 or TRBV12-4 to TRBJ2-1; D uncertain. The ends were cut back, 2 bases at V and 10 bases at J, with 6 bases in the middle. This CDR3 has 11 amino acids. CDR3 nucleotides: TGTGCCAGCAGTTTACTAAACGAGCAGTTCTTC. Translation gives CASSLLNEQFF.

This clone has only a few counts. The chain combines TRBV11-3 with TRBJ2-5; perhaps TRBD2 as D (5 bases). The CDR3 runs to 14 residues. Trimming pared 4 bases from V and 2 bases from J, leaving 11 bases between. CDR1 is SGHNT, CDR2 YENEEA, per germline. CDR3 protein: CASSSGVDQETQYF. In DNA form, the CDR3 reads TGTGCCAGCAGCTCCGGGGTTGATCAAGAGACCCAGTACTTC.

V usage is TRBV7-9 and J usage is TRBJ1-1; 8 nucleotides agree with TRBD1. The length of the CDR3 is 15 residues. Germline CDR1 and CDR2: SEHNR and FQNEAQ (reference sequence). V gave up 5 bases and J gave up 1 base; unmatched junction bases: 6. As DNA, the CDR3 is TGTGCCAGCAGCCCCCGGACAGGGAAGAACACTGAAGCTTTCTTT. Encoded protein: CASSPRTGKNTEAFF. Using reference TRBV7-9 and TRBJ1-1 for the parts outside the CDR3, the full variable domain is DTGVSQNPRHKITKRGQNVTFRCDPISEHNRLYWYRQTLGQGPEFLTYFQNEAQLEKSRLLSDRFSAERPKGSFSTLEIQRTEQGDSAMYLCASSPRTGKNTEAFFGQGTRLTVV.

Only one count was recorded for this clone. The chain couples TRBV19 to TRBJ1-2, with TRBD1 matching over 7 bases. Germline CDR1 reads LNHDA; CDR2 reads SQIVND (reference sequence). The V and J ends lost 6 bases and 2 bases, in that order; junction bases with no gene match: 9. The CDR3 contains 15 residues. CDR3 sequence (DNA): TGTGCCAGTAGGGAGGGGGCGCGGATCAACTATGGCTACACCTTC. Protein sequence: CASREGARINYGYTF.

This sequence joins TRBV19 and TRBJ1-1; no reliable D call. This CDR3 has 14 residues. V lost 3 bases, J lost 4 bases, and 12 bases lay in between. In germline, CDR1 is LNHDA, CDR2 SQIVND (reference sequence). The CDR3 loop reads CASSIEGRTTEAFF. CDR3 in DNA: TGTGCCAGTAGTATCGAGGGCCGGACCACTGAAGCTTTCTTT.

The chain uses TRBV28 and TRBJ2-7; 8 nucleotides line up with TRBD1. Germline V gene data show CDR1 as MDHEN and CDR2 as SYDVKM. The CDR3 spans 15 residues. V trimming: 6 bases; J trimming: 3 bases; junction bases outside the gene matches: 10. Here the CDR3 DNA reads TGTGCCAGCAGCCGTACAGGGGGGACTTTCTACGAGCAGTACTTC. Protein sequence: CASSRTGGTFYEQYF.

V and J are TRBV20-1 and TRBJ2-1; TRBD2 matches at 9 bases. Germline V gene data show CDR1 as DFQATT and CDR2 as SNEGSKA (reference sequence). Trimming took 3 bases from V and 8 from J; bases not matched to a gene: 14. The length of the CDR3 is 16 residues. The DNA of the CDR3 is TGCAGTGCTAGTGGCGGGAGGGCCGGTATTACCGATGAGCAGTTCTTC. Translation: CSASGGRAGITDEQFF.

This clone was seen once. This rearrangement joins TRBV19 to TRBJ1-4; 9 bases line up with TRBD1. Germline values: CDR1 LNHDA, CDR2 SQIVND (reference sequence). The CDR3 is 18 residues long. J lost 0 bases, V lost 9 bases, and 14 bases had no gene match. The CDR3 loop reads CASGPGQGGSATNEKLFF. CDR3 coding DNA: TGTGCCAGCGGCCCGGGACAGGGTGGGTCGGCAACTAATGAAAAACTGTTTTTT.

CDR3 sequence: CASIRQGAMNTEAFF. In DNA form, the CDR3 reads TGTGCCAGCATAAGACAGGGGGCGATGAACACTGAAGCTTTCTTT. The gene calls are TRBV28 and TRBJ1-1; 10 bases are shared with TRBD1. CDR1 is MDHEN and CDR2 is SYDVKM in the germline V gene. The CDR3 loop spans 15 amino acids. The ends lost 7 bases at V and 0 bases at J; junction bases unmatched: 5.

J is TRBJ2-7 and V is TRBV3-1 (or the pseudogene TRBV3-2), with TRBD2 identical over 7 bases. V shed 1 base and J 1 base; nucleotides not matched to a gene: 4. CDR3 size: 15 residues. Germline CDR1 is LGHDT and CDR2 is YNNKEL (reference sequence). The CDR3 nucleotides are TGTGCCAGCAGCCAAGCCAGCGGGGATTCCTACGAGCAGTACTTC. Translating gives CASSQASGDSYEQYF.

The chain couples TRBV7-9 to TRBJ1-1; D remains unclear. The germline CDR1 and CDR2 sequences are SEHNR and FQNEAQ (reference sequence). The CDR3 spans 15 residues. Trimming shortened V by 1 base and J by 1 base, and 10 bases separated the two germline ends. CDR3 region: CASSLVIGENTEAFF. The CDR3 DNA reads TGTGCCAGCAGCTTAGTCATTGGAGAGAACACTGAAGCTTTCTTT.

The chain uses TRBV11-3 and TRBJ2-2, with TRBD1 identical over 9 bases. V lost 2 bases and J lost 6; bases outside the gene matches: 7. Germline V gives CDR1 SGHNT, CDR2 YENEEA. CDR3 length equals 16 residues. CDR3 nucleotide sequence: TGTGCCAGCAGCTTAAGGGGACAGGGCAAGGCCGGGGAGCTGTTTTTT. Translated: CASSLRGQGKAGELFF.

This chain links TRBV18 with TRBJ2-7, with 9 nucleotides matching TRBD1. V shed 3 bases, J shed 5 bases, and the junction held 8 bases outside the gene matches. CDR1 is KGHSH, CDR2 LQKENI, per germline. The CDR3 totals 15 residues. The CDR3 coding sequence is TGTGCCAGCTCACCGAACAGGGGGCGAGGGGACGAGCAGTACTTC. Its protein product is CASSPNRGRGDEQYF.

This clone has more than one count but fewer than ten. V usage is TRBV27 and J usage is TRBJ1-1; maybe TRBD1 (6 bases). V was shortened by 6 bases and J by 5 bases, with 16 bases between the two germline ends. CDR3 length: 14 residues. Germline V gene sequence: CDR1 MNHEY, CDR2 SMNVEV (reference sequence). CDR3 bases: TGTGCCAGCAGGTCAATACGGACAGTTACTGAAGCTTTCTTT. Encoded protein: CASRSIRTVTEAFF.

This chain uses TRBV4-1 with TRBJ2-7, with D perhaps matching TRBD1 (6 bases). Germline values: CDR1 MGHRA, CDR2 YSYEKL. The V gene lost 4 bases and the J gene lost 2 bases, with 15 bases spanning the gap. The CDR3 totals 15 residues. CDR3 region: CASSLTGLSPYEQYF. The CDR3 DNA sequence: TGCGCCAGCAGCCTCACAGGGCTCAGCCCCTACGAGCAGTACTTC.

This chain links TRBV6-7 with TRBJ2-2, with 8 bases identical to TRBD2. TRBV6-7 is flagged as an ORF with uncertain function. This CDR3 region has 15 residues. The trim removed 11 bases at V and 4 bases at J, leaving 12 bases unmatched. As DNA, the CDR3 is TGTGCCGGACTCGATGGCGGGAGGTTCACCGGGGAGCTGTTTTTT. Translation gives CAGLDGGRFTGELFF.

This sequence joins TRBV5-1 and TRBJ2-1; 7 bases line up with TRBD2. Germline CDR1 reads SGHRS; CDR2 reads YFSETQ. This CDR3 has 16 residues. Trimming took 0 bases from V and 7 from J; bases not matched to a gene: 10. The CDR3 DNA reads as TGCGCCAGCAGCTTGGGCCAGCGGGGTCCTTTGAATGAGCAGTTCTTC. Translated: CASSLGQRGPLNEQFF.

The rearrangement links TRBV7-3 to TRBJ1-2, with 12 bases lining up with TRBD1. Germline V lookup: CDR1 SGHTA, CDR2 FQGTGA. The ends lost 5 bases at V and 8 bases at J; junction bases unmatched: 12. The CDR3 is 16 amino acids. In DNA form, the CDR3 reads TGTGCCAGCAGCCCTATCCCGGGACAGGGGGCCTTAGGCTACACCTTC. As protein: CASSPIPGQGALGYTF.

This sequence joins TRBV3-1 (or the pseudogene TRBV3-2) and TRBJ2-5, with D tentatively TRBD2 (5 bases). This CDR3 spans 14 amino acids. Germline loops: CDR1 LGHDT, CDR2 YNNKEL (reference sequence). The germline V and J ends were trimmed by 3 bases and 5 bases, with 13 bases remaining between them. The CDR3 here is CASSHLGLSETQYF. As DNA, the CDR3 is TGTGCCAGCAGCCACCTTGGACTGTCGGAGACCCAGTACTTC.

This chain joins TRBV5-1 and TRBJ1-6; no reliable D call. Germline V lookup: CDR1 SGHRS, CDR2 YFSETQ. The CDR3 is 13 residues long. V was cut by 9 bases and J by 8 bases, with 15 bases left in between. CDR3 in amino acids: CATGEGIDSPLHF. The CDR3 DNA reads TGCGCCACCGGCGAGGGTATCGATTCACCCCTCCACTTT.

This clone came up a few times. V usage is TRBV2 and J usage is TRBJ1-2; TRBD1 matches 7 bases. Germline lookup yields CDR1 SNHLY and CDR2 FYNNEI. Trimming took 6 bases from V and 7 from J; bases not matched to a gene: 8. The CDR3 runs to 13 residues. The CDR3 sequence: CASSRGDGGGYTF. DNA of the CDR3: TGTGCCAGCAGCAGGGGGGACGGTGGTGGCTACACCTTC.

Written as DNA, the CDR3 is TGTGCCAGCGCCACGGGACAGTACAATGAGCAGTTCTTC. Translated, it gives CASATGQYNEQFF. The chain carries TRBV6-5 and TRBJ2-1, with 7 positions matching TRBD1. Per the germline V gene, CDR1 is MNHEY and CDR2 is SVGAGI. J lost 4 bases, V lost 8 bases, and 5 bases had no gene match. The CDR3 is 13 amino acids.

The table lists this clone with many counts. Other nucleotide sequences in the sample specify the same CDR3. The rearrangement links TRBV9 to TRBJ1-2; tentatively, D is TRBD1 (5 bases). Germline values: CDR1 SGDLS, CDR2 YYNGEE. The CDR3 runs to 14 residues. V was trimmed by 0 bases and J by 1 base, leaving 7 bases between them. CDR3 DNA sequence: TGTGCCAGCAGCGTAGCCGACAGTAACTATGGCTACACCTTC. Encoded protein: CASSVADSNYGYTF.